This note documents a single T cell receptor beta chain sequence. The antigen remains unidentified. Genomic DNA served as template for TCR beta VDJ and CDR3 profiling. TCRdb processed the reads anew with MiXCR; each CDR3 protein has one entry. There are roughly 160,000 distinct CDR3 sequences in the sample; under 55% occur only once, and approximately 3% lies in the top ten. These data originate in a study of CD8+CD57+ T cells in acquired aplastic anemia. Overall study context: The average for DNA from sorted CD4+ and CD8+ cells was about 2.9 ug.

The study's findings and limits: Patients and controls shared 25 to 35 CD8+ CDR3 sequences, highly expressed in patients. Simpson's diversity of CD8+ cells was not significantly different in patients compared with controls.

Patients chosen for sequencing had CD8+CD57+ cells that had expanded, as shown by flow cytometry. Every patient had severe acquired aplastic anemia. Trimming at V came to 5 bases and at J to 7 bases, leaving 13 bases not matched to a gene. The germline CDR1 and CDR2 sequences are ENHRY and SYGVKD. This CDR3 contains 16 residues. The TCR comes from a human donor with aplastic anemia. The sample taken for sequencing was sorted CD4+, CD8+, or CD8+CD57+ T cells (not recorded which) from PBMCs. J is TRBJ1-3 and V is TRBV10-3, with TRBD1 identical over 8 bases. CDR3 protein: CAISSQGTGTRNTIYF. In DNA, the CDR3 is TGTGCCATCAGTTCCCAAGGGACAGGAACCCGGAACACCATATATTTT.